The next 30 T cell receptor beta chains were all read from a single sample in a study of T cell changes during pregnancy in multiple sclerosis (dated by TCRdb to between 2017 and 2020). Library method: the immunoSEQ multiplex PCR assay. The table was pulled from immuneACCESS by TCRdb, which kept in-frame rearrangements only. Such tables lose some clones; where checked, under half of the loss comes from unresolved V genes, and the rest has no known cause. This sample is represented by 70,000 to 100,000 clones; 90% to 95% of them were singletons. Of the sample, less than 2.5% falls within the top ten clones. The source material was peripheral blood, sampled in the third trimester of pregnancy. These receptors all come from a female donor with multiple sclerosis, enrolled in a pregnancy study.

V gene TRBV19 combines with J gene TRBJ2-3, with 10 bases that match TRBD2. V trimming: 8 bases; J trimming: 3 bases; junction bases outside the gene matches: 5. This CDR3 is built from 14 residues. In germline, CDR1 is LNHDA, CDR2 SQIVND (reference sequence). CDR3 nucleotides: TGTGCCAGTGCTAGCGGGAGTATGACAGATACGCAGTATTTT. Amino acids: CASASGSMTDTQYF.

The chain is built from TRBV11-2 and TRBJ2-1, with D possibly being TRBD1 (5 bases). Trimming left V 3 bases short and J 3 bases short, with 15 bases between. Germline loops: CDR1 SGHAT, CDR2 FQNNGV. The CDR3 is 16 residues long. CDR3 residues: CASSFETVLYYNEQFF. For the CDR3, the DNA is TGTGCCAGCAGCTTTGAGACAGTACTTTACTACAATGAGCAGTTCTTC.

The DNA of the CDR3 is TGTGCCAGCAGCCCCCGGACAGGGAGGTTGTACGAGCAGTACTTC. Its translation: CASSPRTGRLYEQYF. V is TRBV11-2 and J is TRBJ2-7; 8 bases match TRBD1. J gave up 4 bases and V 5 bases, and 10 bases lay outside the gene matches. The CDR3 runs to 15 residues. Germline CDR1 reads SGHAT; CDR2 reads FQNNGV. The whole variable domain, filled in from reference TRBV11-2 and TRBJ2-7, reads EAGVAQSPRYKIIEKRQSVAFWCNPISGHATLYWYQQILGQGPKLLIQFQNNGVVDDSQLPKDRFSAERLKGVDSTLKIQPAKLEDSAVYLCASSPRTGRLYEQYFGPGTRLTVT.

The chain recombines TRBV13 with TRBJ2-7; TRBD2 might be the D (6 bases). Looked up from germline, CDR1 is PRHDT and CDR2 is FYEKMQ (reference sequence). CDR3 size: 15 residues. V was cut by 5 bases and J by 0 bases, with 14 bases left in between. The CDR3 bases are TGTGCCAGCAGCCACCTAGCGATGAGCTCCTACGAGCAGTACTTC. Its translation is CASSHLAMSSYEQYF. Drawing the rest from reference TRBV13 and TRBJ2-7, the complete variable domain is AAGVIQSPRHLIKEKRETATLKCYPIPRHDTVYWYQQGPGQDPQFLISFYEKMQSDKGSIPDRFSAQQFSDYHSELNMSSLELGDSALYFCASSHLAMSSYEQYFGPGTRLTVT.

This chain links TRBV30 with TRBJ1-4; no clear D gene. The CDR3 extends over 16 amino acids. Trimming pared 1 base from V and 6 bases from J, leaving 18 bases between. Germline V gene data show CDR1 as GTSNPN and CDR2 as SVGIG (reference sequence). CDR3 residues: CAWSAAMGDVYEKLFF. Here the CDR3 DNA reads TGTGCCTGGAGTGCCGCTATGGGCGACGTTTATGAAAAACTGTTTTTT.

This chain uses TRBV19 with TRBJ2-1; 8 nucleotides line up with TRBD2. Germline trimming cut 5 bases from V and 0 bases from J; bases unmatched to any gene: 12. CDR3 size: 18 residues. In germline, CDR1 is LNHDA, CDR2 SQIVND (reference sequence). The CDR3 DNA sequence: TGTGCCAGTAGTTTCATGGGCGCGGGAGGCCGCTCCTACAATGAGCAGTTCTTC. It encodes CASSFMGAGGRSYNEQFF.

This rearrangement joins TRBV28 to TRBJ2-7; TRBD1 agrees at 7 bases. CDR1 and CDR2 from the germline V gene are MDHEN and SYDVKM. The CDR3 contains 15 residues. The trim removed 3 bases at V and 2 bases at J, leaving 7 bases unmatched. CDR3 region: CASSFRGQLAYEQYF. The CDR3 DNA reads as TGTGCCAGCAGTTTCCGGGGACAGCTAGCCTACGAGCAGTACTTC.

CDR3 bases: TGTGCCATCAGCTCCGGGACTAGCGGGAGTACGCAGTATTTT. The encoded protein is CAISSGTSGSTQYF. The chain has TRBV10-3 and TRBJ2-3; 14 nucleotides align to TRBD2. CDR3 length: 14 residues. The germline gives CDR1 ENHRY, CDR2 SYGVKD. Trimming removed 6 bases from V and 8 bases from J; junction bases left unmatched: 4.

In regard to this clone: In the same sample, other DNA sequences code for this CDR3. The CDR3, as DNA: TGTGCCAGCAGTTCCCTCTCCTACGAGCAGTACTTC. It is translated as CASSSLSYEQYF. The rearrangement links TRBV28 to TRBJ2-7; D call uncertain. Germline loops: CDR1 MDHEN, CDR2 SYDVKM. V gave up 4 bases and J gave up 0 bases, with 4 bases separating them. The CDR3 length is 12 residues.

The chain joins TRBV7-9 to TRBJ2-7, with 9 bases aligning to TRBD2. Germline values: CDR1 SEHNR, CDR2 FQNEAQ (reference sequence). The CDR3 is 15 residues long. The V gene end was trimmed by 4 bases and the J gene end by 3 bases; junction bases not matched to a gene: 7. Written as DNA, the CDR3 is TGTGCCAGCAGCTCCTCCGGCGGGAGGGGCTACGAGCAGTACTTC. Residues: CASSSSGGRGYEQYF.

The CDR3 nucleotides read TGTGCCAGCAGCTTCGGGGTAGCGGGTGAGCAGTTCTTC. It specifies CASSFGVAGEQFF. This sequence joins TRBV11-2 and TRBJ2-1, with 7 nucleotides matching TRBD2. Losses at the gene ends were 3 bases for V and 9 bases for J; bases not matched to a gene: 5. This CDR3 is built from 13 residues. Per the germline V gene, CDR1 is SGHAT and CDR2 is FQNNGV.

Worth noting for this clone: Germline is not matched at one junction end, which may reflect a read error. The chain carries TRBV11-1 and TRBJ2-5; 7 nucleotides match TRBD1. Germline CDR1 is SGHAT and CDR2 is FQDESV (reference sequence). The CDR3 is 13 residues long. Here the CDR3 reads CTSNRGGGETQYF. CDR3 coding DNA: TGTACCAGCAATCGAGGGGGCGGGGAGACCCAGTACTTC.

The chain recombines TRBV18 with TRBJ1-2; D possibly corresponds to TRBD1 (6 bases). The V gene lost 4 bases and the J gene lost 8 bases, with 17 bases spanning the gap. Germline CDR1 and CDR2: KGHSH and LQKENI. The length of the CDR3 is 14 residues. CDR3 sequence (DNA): TGTGCCAGCTCACTGGGGACAACGCGACGGGGCTACACCTTC. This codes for CASSLGTTRRGYTF.

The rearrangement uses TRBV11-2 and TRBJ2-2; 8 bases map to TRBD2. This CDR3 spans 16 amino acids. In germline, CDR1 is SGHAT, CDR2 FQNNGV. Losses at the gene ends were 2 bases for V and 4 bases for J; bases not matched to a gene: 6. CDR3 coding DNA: TGTGCCAGCAGCTTATCGGGGGGGCCGGTCACCGGGGAGCTGTTTTTT. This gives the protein CASSLSGGPVTGELFF.

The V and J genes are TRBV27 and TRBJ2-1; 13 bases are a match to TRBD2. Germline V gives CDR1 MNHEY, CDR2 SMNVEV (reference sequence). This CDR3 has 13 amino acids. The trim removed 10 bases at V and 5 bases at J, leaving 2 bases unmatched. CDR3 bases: TGTGCCACCGGGACTAGCGGGGACAATGAGCAGTTCTTC. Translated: CATGTSGDNEQFF.

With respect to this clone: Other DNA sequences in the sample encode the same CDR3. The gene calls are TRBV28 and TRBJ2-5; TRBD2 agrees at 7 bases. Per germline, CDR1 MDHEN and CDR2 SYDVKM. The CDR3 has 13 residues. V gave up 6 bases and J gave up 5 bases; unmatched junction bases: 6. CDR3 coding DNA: TGTGCCAGCAGAGAGACTAGCCGCGAGACCCAGTACTTC. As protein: CASRETSRETQYF.

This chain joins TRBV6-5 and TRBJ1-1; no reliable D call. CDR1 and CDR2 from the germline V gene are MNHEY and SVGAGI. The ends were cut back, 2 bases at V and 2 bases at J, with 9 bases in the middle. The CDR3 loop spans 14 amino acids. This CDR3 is CASSYGHYNTEAFF. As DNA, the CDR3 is TGTGCCAGCAGTTACGGGCATTACAACACTGAAGCTTTCTTT.

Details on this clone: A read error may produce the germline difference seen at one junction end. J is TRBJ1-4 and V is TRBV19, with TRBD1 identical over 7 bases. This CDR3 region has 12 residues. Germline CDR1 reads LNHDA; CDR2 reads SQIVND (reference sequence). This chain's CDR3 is CASNRGGEKLFF. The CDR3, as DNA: TGTGCGAGTAACAGGGGTGGAGAAAAACTGTTTTTT.

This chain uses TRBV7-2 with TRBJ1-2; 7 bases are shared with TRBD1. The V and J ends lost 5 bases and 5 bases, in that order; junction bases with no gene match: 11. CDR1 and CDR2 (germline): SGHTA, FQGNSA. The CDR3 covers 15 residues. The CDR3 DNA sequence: TGTGCCAGCAGCCACGCCCGACAGGGTGGGTATGGCTACACCTTC. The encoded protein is CASSHARQGGYGYTF.

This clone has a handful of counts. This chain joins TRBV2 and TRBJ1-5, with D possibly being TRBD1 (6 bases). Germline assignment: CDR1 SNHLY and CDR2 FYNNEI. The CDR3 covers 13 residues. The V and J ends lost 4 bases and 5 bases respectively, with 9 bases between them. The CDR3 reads CASSGTDYQPQHF. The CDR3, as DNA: TGTGCCAGCAGTGGGACAGATTATCAGCCCCAGCATTTT.

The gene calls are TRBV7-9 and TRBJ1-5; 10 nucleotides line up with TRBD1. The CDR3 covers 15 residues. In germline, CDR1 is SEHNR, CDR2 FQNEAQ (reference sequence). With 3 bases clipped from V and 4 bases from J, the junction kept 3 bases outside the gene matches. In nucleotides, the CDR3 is TGTGCCAGCAGCTTGGACAGGGGGGAAAATCAGCCCCAGCATTTT. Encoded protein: CASSLDRGENQPQHF.

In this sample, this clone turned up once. The CDR3 spells CASSLTGAEGFGTQYF. In nucleotides, the CDR3 is TGTGCCAGCAGTCTAACCGGGGCGGAGGGATTCGGTACGCAGTATTTT. The rearrangement uses TRBV28 and TRBJ2-3, with TRBD2 as a possible D gene (6 bases). V lost 5 bases and J lost 8, with 23 bases in between. CDR3 length equals 16 residues. CDR1 MDHEN and CDR2 SYDVKM come from the germline V gene.

DNA of the CDR3: TGTGCCAGCAGTGTACTCAGGACTCTAGATACGCAGTATTTT. It translates to CASSVLRTLDTQYF. The gene calls are TRBV2 and TRBJ2-3, with D perhaps TRBD2 (5 bases). Germline V gene data show CDR1 as SNHLY and CDR2 as FYNNEI. CDR3 length: 14 amino acids. V lost 4 bases, J lost 5 bases, and 13 bases lay in between.

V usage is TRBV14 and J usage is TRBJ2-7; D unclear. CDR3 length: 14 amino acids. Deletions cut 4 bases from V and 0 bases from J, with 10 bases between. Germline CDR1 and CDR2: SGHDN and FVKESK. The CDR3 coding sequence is TGTGCCAGCAGCCCCGGAGTCGTCTCCTACGAGCAGTACTTC. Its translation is CASSPGVVSYEQYF.

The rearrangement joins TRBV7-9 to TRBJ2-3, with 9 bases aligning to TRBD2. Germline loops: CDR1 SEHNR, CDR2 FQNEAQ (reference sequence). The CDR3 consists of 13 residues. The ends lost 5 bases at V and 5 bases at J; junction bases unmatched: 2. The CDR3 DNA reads TGTGCCAGCAGCGAGACTAGCGGAGATACGCAGTATTTT. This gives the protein CASSETSGDTQYF.

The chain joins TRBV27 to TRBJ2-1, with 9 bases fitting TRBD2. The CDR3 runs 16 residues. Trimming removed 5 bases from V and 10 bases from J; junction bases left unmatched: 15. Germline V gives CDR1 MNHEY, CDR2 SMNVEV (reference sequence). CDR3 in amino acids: CASSPRGTSQLAEQFF. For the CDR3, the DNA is TGTGCCAGCAGTCCACGAGGGACTAGCCAGTTGGCGGAGCAGTTCTTC.

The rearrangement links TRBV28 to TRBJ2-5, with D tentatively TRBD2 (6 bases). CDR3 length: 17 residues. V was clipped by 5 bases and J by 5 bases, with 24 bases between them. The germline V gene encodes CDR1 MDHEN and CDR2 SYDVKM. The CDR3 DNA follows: TGTGCCAGCAGTCTCATCGGCCGGGAGAACTCCGGGGAGACCCAGTACTTC. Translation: CASSLIGRENSGETQYF.

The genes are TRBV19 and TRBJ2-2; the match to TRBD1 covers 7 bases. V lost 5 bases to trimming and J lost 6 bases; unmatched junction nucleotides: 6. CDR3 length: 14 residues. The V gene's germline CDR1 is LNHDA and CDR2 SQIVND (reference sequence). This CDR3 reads CASSPYGTAGELFF. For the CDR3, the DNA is TGTGCCAGTAGTCCATACGGGACAGCCGGGGAGCTGTTTTTT. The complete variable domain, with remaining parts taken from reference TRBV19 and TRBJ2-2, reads DGGITQSPKYLFRKEGQNVTLSCEQNLNHDAMYWYRQDPGQGLRLIYYSQIVNDFQKGDIAEGYSVSREKKESFPLTVTSAQKNPTAFYLCASSPYGTAGELFFGEGSRLTVL.

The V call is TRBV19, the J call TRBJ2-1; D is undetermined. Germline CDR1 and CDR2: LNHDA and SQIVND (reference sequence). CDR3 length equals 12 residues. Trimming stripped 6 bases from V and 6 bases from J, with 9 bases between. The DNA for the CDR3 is TGTGCCAGTAGAGCCGGGTTCAATGAGCAGTTCTTC. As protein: CASRAGFNEQFF.

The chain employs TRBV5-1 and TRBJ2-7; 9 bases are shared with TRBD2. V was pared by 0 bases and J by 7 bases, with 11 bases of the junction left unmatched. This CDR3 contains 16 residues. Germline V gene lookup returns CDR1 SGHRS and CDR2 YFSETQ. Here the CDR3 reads CASSLALLAGNTEQYF. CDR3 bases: TGCGCCAGCAGCTTGGCTCTACTAGCGGGTAATACGGAGCAGTACTTC.